This T cell receptor beta chain was recovered during a study of shared clonotypes between healthy human individuals. Profiling relied on immunoSEQ multiplex PCR, and the TCRdb table lists in-frame clones only, not all of them. The sample lists about 2.5 million clones, 92% occurring once. Trimming took 2 bases from V and 4 from J; bases not matched to a gene: 1. CDR1 and CDR2 from the germline V gene are ENHRY and SYGVKD. The CDR3 is 15 amino acids. The V and J genes are TRBV10-3 and TRBJ1-5; the match to TRBD1 covers 11 bases. Sequencing input: naive CD4+ T cells from PBMCs. The subset: CD45RA+ positively selected. The receptor was derived from a man between 18 and 35 years old in good health. Some clones in this sample may be carry-over from other donors' samples. The CDR3 here is CAISEGTGGNQPQHF. The DNA of the CDR3 is TGTGCCATCAGTGAGGGGACAGGGGGGAATCAGCCCCAGCATTTT.